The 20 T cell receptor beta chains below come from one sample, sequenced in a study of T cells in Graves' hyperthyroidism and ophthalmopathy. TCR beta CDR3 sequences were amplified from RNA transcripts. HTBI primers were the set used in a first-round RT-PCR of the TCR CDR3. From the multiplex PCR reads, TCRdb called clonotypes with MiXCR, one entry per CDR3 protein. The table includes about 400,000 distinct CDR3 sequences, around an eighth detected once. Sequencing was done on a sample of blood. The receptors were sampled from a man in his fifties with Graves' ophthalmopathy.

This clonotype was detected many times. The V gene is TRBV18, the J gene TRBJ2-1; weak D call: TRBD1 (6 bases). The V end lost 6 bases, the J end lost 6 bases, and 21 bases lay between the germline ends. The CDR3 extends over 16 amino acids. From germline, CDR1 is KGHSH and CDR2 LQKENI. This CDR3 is CASSIRGSSGGNEQFF. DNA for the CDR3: TGTGCCAGCTCCATAAGGGGGAGTTCAGGTGGCAATGAGCAGTTCTTC.

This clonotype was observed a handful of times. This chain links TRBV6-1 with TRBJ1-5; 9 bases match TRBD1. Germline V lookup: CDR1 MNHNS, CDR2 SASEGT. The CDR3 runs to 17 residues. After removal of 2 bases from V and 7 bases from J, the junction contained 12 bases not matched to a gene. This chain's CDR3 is CASSEFLGGTGWQPQHF. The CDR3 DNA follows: TGTGCCAGCAGTGAATTTTTGGGTGGGACAGGGTGGCAGCCCCAGCATTTT.

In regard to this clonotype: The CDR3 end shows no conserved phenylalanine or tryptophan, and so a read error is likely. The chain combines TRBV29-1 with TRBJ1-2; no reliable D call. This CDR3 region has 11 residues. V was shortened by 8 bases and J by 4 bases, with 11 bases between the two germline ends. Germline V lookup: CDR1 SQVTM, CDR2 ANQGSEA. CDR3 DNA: TGCAGCCTAGACGTAATCTATGGCTACACCCTC. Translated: CSLDVIYGYTL.

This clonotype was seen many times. This CDR3 is CASSRPEGQVYSNQPQHF. The CDR3 nucleotides are TGTGCCAGCAGTCGCCCTGAGGGACAGGTTTATAGCAATCAGCCCCAGCATTTT. The J gene is TRBJ1-5, the V gene TRBV12-3 or TRBV12-4, with 8 positions matching TRBD1. With V trimmed by 5 bases and J by 0 bases, 12 bases remained unmatched. CDR3 length equals 18 residues.

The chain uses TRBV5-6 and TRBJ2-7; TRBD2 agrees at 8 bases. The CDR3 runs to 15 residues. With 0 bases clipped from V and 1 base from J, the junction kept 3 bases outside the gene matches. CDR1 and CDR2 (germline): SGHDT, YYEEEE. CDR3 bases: TGTGCCAGCAGCTTGGAACCGGGAGGGTCCTACGAGCAGTACTTC. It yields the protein CASSLEPGGSYEQYF.

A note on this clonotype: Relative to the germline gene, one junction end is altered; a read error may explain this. The CDR3 nucleotides read TGTACCAGCCACCAAGCGGGAGTCACAGATACGCAGTATTTT. As protein: CTSHQAGVTDTQYF. This chain joins TRBV28 and TRBJ2-3; TRBD2 matches at 8 bases. Germline values: CDR1 MDHEN, CDR2 SYDVKM. CDR3 size: 14 residues.

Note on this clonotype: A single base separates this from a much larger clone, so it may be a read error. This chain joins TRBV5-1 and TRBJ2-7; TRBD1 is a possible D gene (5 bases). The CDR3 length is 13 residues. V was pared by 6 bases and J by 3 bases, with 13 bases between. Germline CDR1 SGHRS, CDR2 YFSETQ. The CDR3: CASNTDRSYEQYF. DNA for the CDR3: TGCGCCAGCAACACCGACAGAAGCTACGAGCAGTACTTC.

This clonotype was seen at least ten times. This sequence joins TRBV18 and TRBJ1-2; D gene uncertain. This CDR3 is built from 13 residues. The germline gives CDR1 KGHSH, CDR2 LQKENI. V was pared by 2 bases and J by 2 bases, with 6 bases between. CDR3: CASSPGHNYGYTF. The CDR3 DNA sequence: TGTGCCAGCTCACCAGGGCACAACTATGGCTACACCTTC.

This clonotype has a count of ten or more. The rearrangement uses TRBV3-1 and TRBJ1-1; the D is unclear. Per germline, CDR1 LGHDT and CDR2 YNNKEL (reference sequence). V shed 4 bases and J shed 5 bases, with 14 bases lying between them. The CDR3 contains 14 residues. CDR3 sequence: CASSPRPGRTEAFF. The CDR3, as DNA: TGTGCCAGCAGCCCCCGTCCGGGTCGGACTGAAGCTTTCTTT.

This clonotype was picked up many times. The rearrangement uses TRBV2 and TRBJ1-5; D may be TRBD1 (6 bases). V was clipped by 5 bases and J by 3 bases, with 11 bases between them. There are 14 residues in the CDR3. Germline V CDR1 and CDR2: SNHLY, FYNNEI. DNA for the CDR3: TGTGCCAGCAGTACTGACAGGAACAATCAGCCCCAGCATTTT. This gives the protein CASSTDRNNQPQHF.

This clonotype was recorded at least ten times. Here the CDR3 DNA reads TGTGCCAGCAGTACCGAAAGGAACTATGGCTACACCTTC. Translated: CASSTERNYGYTF. The rearrangement links TRBV7-2 to TRBJ1-2; D gene unclear. Trimming took off 6 bases at V and 2 bases at J, with 10 bases between the two ends. Germline loops: CDR1 SGHTA, CDR2 FQGNSA. The CDR3 is made up of 13 amino acids. Full variable domain (remainder filled in from reference TRBV7-2 and TRBJ1-2): GAGVSQSPSNKVTEKGKDVELRCDPISGHTALYWYRQSLGQGLEFLIYFQGNSAPDKSGLPSDRFSAERTGGSVSTLTIQRTQQEDSAVYLCASSTERNYGYTFGSGTRLTVV.

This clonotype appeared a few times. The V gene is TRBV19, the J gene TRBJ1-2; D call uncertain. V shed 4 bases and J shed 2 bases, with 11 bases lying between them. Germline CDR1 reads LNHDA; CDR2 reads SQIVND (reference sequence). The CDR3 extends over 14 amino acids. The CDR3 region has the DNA TGTGCCAGTAGTAAGGTCGACGGAAACTATGGCTACACCTTC. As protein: CASSKVDGNYGYTF.

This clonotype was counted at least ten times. The CDR3 nucleotides are TGTGCCAGCAGCGCGCTGGACAGGGGCGAGTATGAAAAACTGTTTTTT. It yields the protein CASSALDRGEYEKLFF. The V call is TRBV11-3, the J call TRBJ1-4, with TRBD1 identical over 9 bases. CDR1 is SGHNT, CDR2 YENEEA, per germline. The V gene end was trimmed by 5 bases and the J gene end by 6 bases; junction bases not matched to a gene: 10. The CDR3 totals 16 residues.

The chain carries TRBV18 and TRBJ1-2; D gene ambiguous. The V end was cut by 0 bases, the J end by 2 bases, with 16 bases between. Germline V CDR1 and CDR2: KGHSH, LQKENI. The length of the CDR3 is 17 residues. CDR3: CASSPPVVPNINYGYTF. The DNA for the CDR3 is TGTGCCAGCTCACCACCGGTAGTCCCTAATATCAACTATGGCTACACCTTC.

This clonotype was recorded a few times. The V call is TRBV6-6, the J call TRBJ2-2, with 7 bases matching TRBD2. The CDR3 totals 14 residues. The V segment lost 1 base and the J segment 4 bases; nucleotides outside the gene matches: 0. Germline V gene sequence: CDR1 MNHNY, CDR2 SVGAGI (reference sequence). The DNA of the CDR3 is TGTGCCAGCAGTTACTGGGAGGGCACCGGGGAGCTGTTTTTT. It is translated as CASSYWEGTGELFF.

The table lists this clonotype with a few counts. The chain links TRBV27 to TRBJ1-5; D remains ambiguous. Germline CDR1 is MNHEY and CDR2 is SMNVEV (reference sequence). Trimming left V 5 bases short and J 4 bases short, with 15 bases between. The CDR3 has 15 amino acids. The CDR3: CASSDRNKRNQPQHF. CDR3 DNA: TGTGCCAGCAGTGACCGCAATAAAAGAAATCAGCCCCAGCATTTT.

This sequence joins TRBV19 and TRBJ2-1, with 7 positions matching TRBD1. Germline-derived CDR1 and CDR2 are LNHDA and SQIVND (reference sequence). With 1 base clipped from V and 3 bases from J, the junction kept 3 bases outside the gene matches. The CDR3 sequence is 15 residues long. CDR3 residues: CASSIGPGGYNEQFF. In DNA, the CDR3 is TGTGCCAGTAGTATAGGACCAGGGGGCTACAATGAGCAGTTCTTC.

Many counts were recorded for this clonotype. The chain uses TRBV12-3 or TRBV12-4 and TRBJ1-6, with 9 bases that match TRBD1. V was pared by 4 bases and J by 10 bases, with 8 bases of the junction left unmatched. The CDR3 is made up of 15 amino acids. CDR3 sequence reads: CASSSAGTGLSPLHF. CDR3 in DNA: TGTGCCAGCAGTTCTGCCGGGACAGGGTTATCACCCCTCCACTTT.

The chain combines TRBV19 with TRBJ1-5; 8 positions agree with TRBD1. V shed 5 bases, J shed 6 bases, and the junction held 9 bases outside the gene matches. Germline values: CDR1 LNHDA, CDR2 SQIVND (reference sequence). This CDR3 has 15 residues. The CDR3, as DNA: TGTGCCAGTAGTTCGACAGGGGCGGTTGGTCAGCCCCAGCATTTT. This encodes CASSSTGAVGQPQHF.

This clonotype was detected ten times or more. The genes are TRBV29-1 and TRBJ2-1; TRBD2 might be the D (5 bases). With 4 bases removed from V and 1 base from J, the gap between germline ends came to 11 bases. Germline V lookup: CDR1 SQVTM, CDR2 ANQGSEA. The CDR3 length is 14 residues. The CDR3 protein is CSVVLAGSYNEQFF. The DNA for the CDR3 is TGCAGCGTTGTTCTGGCGGGTTCCTACAATGAGCAGTTCTTC.